This T cell receptor beta chain was sequenced during a study of shared clonotypes between healthy human individuals. It was into CD45RA+ naive and CD45RA-negative memory subsets that the CD4+ cells were split. DNA at about 190 ng, around 30,000 T cell genomes, went into sorted-subset replicate PCRs. Sequenced by immunoSEQ multiplex PCR; TCRdb stores in-frame clones only, minus some. The profile shows roughly 1,100,000 clones, around 76% of them singletons. V gave up 0 bases and J gave up 7 bases, with 10 bases separating them. Germline V gene data show CDR1 as LGHNA and CDR2 as YNFKEQ. The CDR3 contains 14 residues.

This clonotype originated in a man aged 18 to 30 in good health. The chain carries TRBV4-2 and TRBJ2-1; D is uncertain. Sequenced input: memory CD4+ T cells sorted from blood. Subset of the sample: CD45RA-negative fraction. CDR3 protein: CASSQEASWNEQFF. The CDR3 coding sequence is TGTGCCAGCAGCCAAGAGGCGTCTTGGAATGAGCAGTTCTTC.